The 13 T cell receptor beta chains listed next were all sequenced from one sample in a study of vaccination and CD4 T cells after COVID-19. Cultured CD4+ T cell DNA underwent sequencing with the Oncomine TCR Beta short-read assay. In TCRdb, the PCR reads were re-called with MiXCR into one record per CDR3 protein. The sample yields approximately 14,000 distinct CDR3 sequences, about 53% seen once. What these receptors recognize is not known. Treatment defined: roughly ten-day PBMC culture with coronavirus spike peptide pools or control peptides (ViraFEST assay). The sequences come from CD4+ T cells from blood, cultured in vitro, collected before SARS-CoV-2 vaccination. The source of these receptors is a human donor who had recovered from COVID-19.

The chain joins TRBV7-8 to TRBJ2-6, with D possibly being TRBD1 or TRBD2 (6 bases each). The CDR3 extends over 16 amino acids. Germline V gives CDR1 SGHVS, CDR2 FQNEAQ. With 2 bases removed from V and 2 bases from J, the gap between germline ends came to 10 bases. CDR3 loop: CASSLLGGAGANVLTF. In DNA, the CDR3 is TGTGCCAGCAGCTTATTGGGGGGCGCTGGGGCCAACGTCCTGACTTTC.

The chain joins TRBV11-2 to TRBJ1-1, with 9 positions matching TRBD1. The germline V gene encodes CDR1 SGHAT and CDR2 FQNNGV. The CDR3 is made up of 15 amino acids. Trimming at V came to 1 base and at J to 4 bases, leaving 4 bases not matched to a gene. In DNA, the CDR3 is TGTGCCAGCAGCTTAGGGTTGACAGGGGGCACTGAAGCTTTCTTT. Its protein product is CASSLGLTGGTEAFF.

The chain joins TRBV6-1 to TRBJ1-2, with 9 bases that match TRBD1. The CDR3 is 16 amino acids. Germline V CDR1 and CDR2: MNHNS, SASEGT. Trimming at V came to 2 bases and at J to 2 bases, leaving 6 bases not matched to a gene. CDR3 amino acids: CASSESVGQGNYGYTF. CDR3 in DNA: TGTGCCAGCAGTGAATCTGTGGGACAGGGCAACTATGGCTACACCTTC.

This clonotype occurred a few times. The rearrangement uses TRBV5-8 and TRBJ2-3, with D hard to call. Germline assignment: CDR1 SGHTS and CDR2 YDEGEE. The CDR3 totals 14 residues. The germline V and J ends were trimmed by 1 base and 3 bases, with 9 bases remaining between them. CDR3 loop: CASSLFVRTDTQYF. The CDR3 coding sequence is TGTGCCAGCAGCTTGTTTGTTCGTACAGATACGCAGTATTTT.

The chain links TRBV14 to TRBJ1-1, with 9 bases identical to TRBD1. The germline V gene has CDR1 SGHDN and CDR2 FVKESK. The CDR3 is 18 amino acids. J gave up 1 base and V 0 bases, and 9 bases lay outside the gene matches. CDR3: CASSQDRTGVLRNTEAFF. CDR3 nucleotide sequence: TGTGCCAGCAGCCAAGACAGGACAGGGGTTCTCCGGAACACTGAAGCTTTCTTT. The full variable domain, in which reference TRBV14 and TRBJ1-1 provide the parts outside the CDR3, is EAGVTQFPSHSVIEKGQTVTLRCDPISGHDNLYWYRRVMGKEIKFLLHFVKESKQDESGMPNNRFLAERTGGTYSTLKVQPAELEDSGVYFCASSQDRTGVLRNTEAFFGQGTRLTVV.

The chain has TRBV6-1 and TRBJ2-3; tentative D call: TRBD2 (6 bases). Germline lookup yields CDR1 MNHNS and CDR2 SASEGT. V lost 7 bases to trimming and J lost 2 bases, with 13 bases between them. This CDR3 region has 14 residues. The CDR3 here is CASKTGAATDTQYF. In DNA, the CDR3 is TGTGCCAGCAAAACGGGAGCGGCCACAGATACGCAGTATTTT.

This clonotype came up a few times. CDR3 in amino acids: CSANWAGRDTQYF. The CDR3 DNA reads as TGCAGTGCTAATTGGGCGGGGCGGGATACGCAGTATTTT. V usage is TRBV20-1 and J usage is TRBJ2-3; tentative D call: TRBD2 (6 bases). The germline CDR1 and CDR2 sequences are DFQATT and SNEGSKA (reference sequence). V was clipped by 4 bases and J by 6 bases, with 14 bases between them. The length of the CDR3 is 13 residues.

This clonotype was seen a few times. This chain links TRBV2 with TRBJ2-2; no reliable D call. CDR1 is SNHLY and CDR2 is FYNNEI in the germline V gene. There are 13 residues in the CDR3. Trimming cost V 4 bases and J 6 bases, with 9 bases left between them. CDR3 nucleotides: TGTGCCAGCAGTGTAGAGTCGTCCGGGGAGCTGTTTTTT. It encodes CASSVESSGELFF.

This clonotype was seen only a few times. The rearrangement links TRBV6-2 or TRBV6-3 to TRBJ2-5; D might be TRBD1 (6 bases). The CDR3 loop spans 12 amino acids. From germline, CDR1 is MNHEY and CDR2 SVGEGT. V lost 5 bases and J 5 bases, leaving 9 bases between the germline ends. The CDR3 protein is CASSRTEETQYF. As DNA, the CDR3 is TGTGCCAGCAGTAGGACAGAGGAGACCCAGTACTTC.

This sequence joins TRBV6-1 and TRBJ2-7, with TRBD2 matching over 14 bases. CDR1 is MNHNS, CDR2 SASEGT, per germline. The length of the CDR3 is 17 residues. The V gene end was trimmed by 6 bases and the J gene end by 6 bases; junction bases not matched to a gene: 13. CDR3 amino acids: CASRKRQGLAGAFEQYF. In DNA, the CDR3 is TGTGCCAGCAGGAAGAGACAGGGACTAGCGGGAGCTTTCGAGCAGTACTTC.

The chain is built from TRBV5-4 and TRBJ2-7; tentatively, D is TRBD1 or TRBD2 (5 bases each). Between the trimmed V and J ends, which lost 0 bases and 6 bases, there was a span of 10 bases. Looked up from germline, CDR1 is SGHNT and CDR2 is YYREEE (reference sequence). CDR3 length: 13 amino acids. The chain's CDR3 is CASSLELRGEQYF. DNA of the CDR3: TGTGCCAGCAGCTTGGAGTTGAGGGGCGAGCAGTACTTC.

This chain uses TRBV25-1 with TRBJ2-1, with no clear D. In germline, CDR1 is MGHDK, CDR2 SYGVNS. The CDR3 contains 12 residues. Trimming took 6 bases from V and 6 from J, leaving 9 bases between them. In nucleotides, the CDR3 is TGTGCCAGCAGACCAGGCTTCAATGAGCAGTTCTTC. It specifies CASRPGFNEQFF. Filled out from reference TRBV25-1 and TRBJ2-1, the complete variable domain reads EADIYQTPRYLVIGTGKKITLECSQTMGHDKMYWYQQDPGMELHLIHYSYGVNSTEKGDLSSESTVSRIRTEHFPLTLESARPSHTSQYLCASRPGFNEQFFGPGTRLTVL.

V usage is TRBV24-1 and J usage is TRBJ2-1; TRBD2 matches 7 bases. The CDR3 is 16 amino acids. J was trimmed by 1 base and V by 3 bases; bases with no gene match: 5. Germline-derived CDR1 and CDR2 are KGHDR and SFDVKD. The CDR3 is CATSDESGNSYNEQFF. Written as DNA, the CDR3 is TGTGCCACCAGTGATGAAAGCGGGAATTCCTACAATGAGCAGTTCTTC.